The entry below describes one TCR beta chain. Its target is unknown. TCRdb redid the calling of the 5' RACE reads with MiXCR, one entry per CDR3 protein. The table records around 1.7 million distinct CDR3 sequences, less than 40% of them present only once. The entry originates in a study of identical twins. Study-wide results and caveats: For monozygotic twins, models underestimated out-of-frame TCR alpha sharing. Excess low generation probability was seen in twin-shared out-of-frame alpha sequences. Insertions were fewer in abundant cord blood beta clonotypes, whereas memory repertoires showed none of this pattern.

CDR1 is DFQATT, CDR2 SNEGSKA, per germline (reference sequence). V was shortened by 5 bases and J by 4 bases, with 12 bases between the two germline ends. CDR3 length: 12 amino acids. Donors uniformly comprised healthy Caucasians. The rearrangement uses TRBV20-1 and TRBJ2-7, with D possibly TRBD1 on 5 matching bases. The TCR originated in a newborn girl in good health. Sample: cord blood. The DNA for the CDR3 is TGCAGTGCTCCCCGACAGCAGTACGAGCAGTACTTC. Translated, it gives CSAPRQQYEQYF.